Below, 2 T cell receptor beta chains from the same sample are listed, as sequenced in a study of cytomegalovirus exposure and HLA in healthy donors. PCR involved 60 Vbeta and 13 Jbeta primers. Generated by immunoSEQ multiplex PCR, the TCRdb table keeps only in-frame clones and is missing some. The table has 110,000 to 150,000 clones, around 73% seen once; the top ten hold around 1.4%. Specimen: PBMCs. These receptor sequences come from a woman aged 40 to 50 in good health and CMV-seronegative.

This chain joins TRBV5-1 and TRBJ1-2; no definite D call. Between the trimmed V and J ends, which lost 0 bases and 4 bases, there was a span of 19 bases. Germline values: CDR1 SGHRS, CDR2 YFSETQ. CDR3 length: 17 amino acids. CDR3 DNA sequence: TGCGCCAGCAGCTTGGGACCTCCTGGCTCCGGAGGCTATGGCTACACCTTC. Its protein product is CASSLGPPGSGGYGYTF.

J is TRBJ2-1 and V is TRBV2; the D is unclear. Germline lookup yields CDR1 SNHLY and CDR2 FYNNEI. CDR3 length equals 14 residues. V was cut by 10 bases and J by 1 base, with 14 bases left in between. The CDR3 sequence: CATVISRSYNEQFF. CDR3 in DNA: TGTGCCACCGTAATTAGCCGGTCCTACAATGAGCAGTTCTTC. The whole variable domain, filled in from reference TRBV2 and TRBJ2-1, reads EPEVTQTPSHQVTQMGQEVILRCVPISNHLYFYWYRQILGQKVEFLVSFYNNEISEKSEIFDDQFSVERPDGSNFTLKIRSTKLEDSAMYFCATVISRSYNEQFFGPGTRLTVL.